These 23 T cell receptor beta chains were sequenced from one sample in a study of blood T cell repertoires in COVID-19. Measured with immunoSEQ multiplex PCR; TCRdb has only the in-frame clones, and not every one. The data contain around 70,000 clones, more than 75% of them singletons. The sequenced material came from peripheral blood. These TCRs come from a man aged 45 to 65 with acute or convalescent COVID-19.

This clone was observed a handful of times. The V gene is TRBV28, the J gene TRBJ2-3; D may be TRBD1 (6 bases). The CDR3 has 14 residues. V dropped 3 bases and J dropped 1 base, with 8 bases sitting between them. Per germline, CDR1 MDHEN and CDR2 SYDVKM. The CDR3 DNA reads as TGTGCCAGCAGTTTGGGGGCCCGCACAGATACGCAGTATTTT. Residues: CASSLGARTDTQYF.

CDR3 nucleotides: TGTGCCAGTAGTATTCAGTTCTCTGGAAACACCATATATTTT. Translating it yields CASSIQFSGNTIYF. The rearrangement uses TRBV19 and TRBJ1-3; D unresolved. CDR3 length: 14 residues. Trimming pared 3 bases from V and 0 bases from J, leaving 6 bases between. Germline assignment: CDR1 LNHDA and CDR2 SQIVND (reference sequence).

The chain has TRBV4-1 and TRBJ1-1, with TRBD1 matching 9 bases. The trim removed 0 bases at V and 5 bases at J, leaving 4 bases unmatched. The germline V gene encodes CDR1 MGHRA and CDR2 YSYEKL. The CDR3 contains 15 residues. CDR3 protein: CASSQDADRGTEAFF. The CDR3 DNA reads TGCGCCAGCAGCCAAGATGCCGACAGGGGGACTGAAGCTTTCTTT.

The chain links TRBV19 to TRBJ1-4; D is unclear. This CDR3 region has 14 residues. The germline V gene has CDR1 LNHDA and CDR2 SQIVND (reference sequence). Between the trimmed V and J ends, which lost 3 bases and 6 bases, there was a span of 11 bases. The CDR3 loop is CASSIVNRDEKLFF. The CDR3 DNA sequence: TGTGCCAGTAGTATTGTGAACCGGGATGAAAAACTGTTTTTT.

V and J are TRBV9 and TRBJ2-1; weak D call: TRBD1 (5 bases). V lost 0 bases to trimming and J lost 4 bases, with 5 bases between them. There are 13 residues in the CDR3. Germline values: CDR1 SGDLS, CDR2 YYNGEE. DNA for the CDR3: TGTGCCAGCAGCGTAGGACAGTACAATGAGCAGTTCTTC. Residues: CASSVGQYNEQFF.

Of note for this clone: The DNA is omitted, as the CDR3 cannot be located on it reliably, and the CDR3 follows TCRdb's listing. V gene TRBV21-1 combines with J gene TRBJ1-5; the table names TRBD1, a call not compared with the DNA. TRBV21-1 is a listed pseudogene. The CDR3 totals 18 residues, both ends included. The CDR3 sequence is CASSKVGAGALLNQPQHF.

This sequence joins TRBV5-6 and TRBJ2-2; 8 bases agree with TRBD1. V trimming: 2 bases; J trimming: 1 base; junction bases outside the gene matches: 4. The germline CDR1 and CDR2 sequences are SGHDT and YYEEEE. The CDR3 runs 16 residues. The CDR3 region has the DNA TGTGCCAGCAGCTTCCCGGGACAGGAGAACACCGGGGAGCTGTTTTTT. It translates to CASSFPGQENTGELFF.

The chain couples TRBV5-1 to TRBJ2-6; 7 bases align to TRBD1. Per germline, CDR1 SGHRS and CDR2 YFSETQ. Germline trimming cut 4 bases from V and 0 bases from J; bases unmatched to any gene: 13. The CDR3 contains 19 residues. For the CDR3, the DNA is TGCGCCAGCAGCCCGGAAGGGGGCGAGGGTTTCTCTGGGGCCAACGTCCTGACTTTC. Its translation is CASSPEGGEGFSGANVLTF.

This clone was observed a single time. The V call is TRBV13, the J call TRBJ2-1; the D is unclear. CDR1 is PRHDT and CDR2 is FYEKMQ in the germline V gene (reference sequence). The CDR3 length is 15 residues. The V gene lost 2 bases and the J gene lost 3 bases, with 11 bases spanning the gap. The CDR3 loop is CASSLLGRNYNEQFF. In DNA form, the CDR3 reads TGTGCCAGCAGCTTATTGGGCAGGAACTACAATGAGCAGTTCTTC.

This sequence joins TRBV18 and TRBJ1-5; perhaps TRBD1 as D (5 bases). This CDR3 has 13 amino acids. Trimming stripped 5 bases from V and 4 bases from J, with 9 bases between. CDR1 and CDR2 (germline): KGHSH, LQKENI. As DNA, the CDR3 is TGTGCCAGCTCAACTGACAGAAATCAGCCCCAGCATTTT. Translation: CASSTDRNQPQHF.

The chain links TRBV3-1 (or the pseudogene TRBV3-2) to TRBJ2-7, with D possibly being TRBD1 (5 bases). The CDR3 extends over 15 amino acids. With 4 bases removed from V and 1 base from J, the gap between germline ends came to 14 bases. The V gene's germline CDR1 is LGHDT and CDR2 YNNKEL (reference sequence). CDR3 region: CASSPSGQTSYEQYF. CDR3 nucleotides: TGTGCCAGCAGCCCCTCCGGACAAACATCCTACGAGCAGTACTTC.

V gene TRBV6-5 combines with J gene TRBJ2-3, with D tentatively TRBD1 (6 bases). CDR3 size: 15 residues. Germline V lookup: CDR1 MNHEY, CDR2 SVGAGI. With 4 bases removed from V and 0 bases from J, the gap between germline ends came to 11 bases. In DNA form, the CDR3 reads TGTGCCAGCAGTTTACAGGGCTCTAGCACAGATACGCAGTATTTT. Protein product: CASSLQGSSTDTQYF.

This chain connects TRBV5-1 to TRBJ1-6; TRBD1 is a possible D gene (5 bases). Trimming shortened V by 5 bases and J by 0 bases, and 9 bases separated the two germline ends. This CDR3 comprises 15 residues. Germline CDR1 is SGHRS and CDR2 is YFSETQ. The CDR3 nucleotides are TGCGCCAGCAGGGATGACAGCTCCTATAATTCACCCCTCCACTTT. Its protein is CASRDDSSYNSPLHF.

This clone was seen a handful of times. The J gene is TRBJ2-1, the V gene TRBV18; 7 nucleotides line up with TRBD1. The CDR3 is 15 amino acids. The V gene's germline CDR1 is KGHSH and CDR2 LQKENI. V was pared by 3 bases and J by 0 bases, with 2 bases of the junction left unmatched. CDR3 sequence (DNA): TGTGCCAGCTCACCGGGACAGAGCTCCTACAATGAGCAGTTCTTC. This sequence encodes CASSPGQSSYNEQFF.

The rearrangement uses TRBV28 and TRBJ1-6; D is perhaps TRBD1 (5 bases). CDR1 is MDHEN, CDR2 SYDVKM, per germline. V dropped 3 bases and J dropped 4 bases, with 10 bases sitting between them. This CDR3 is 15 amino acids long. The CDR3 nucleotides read TGTGCCAGCAGTTTCATCCAGGGATATAATTCACCCCTCCACTTT. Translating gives CASSFIQGYNSPLHF.

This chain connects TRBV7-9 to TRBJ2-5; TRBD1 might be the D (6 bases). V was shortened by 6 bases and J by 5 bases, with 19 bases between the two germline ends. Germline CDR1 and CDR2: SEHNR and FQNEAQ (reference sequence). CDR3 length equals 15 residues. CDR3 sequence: CASSDRRNRDETQYF. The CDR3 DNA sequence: TGTGCCAGCAGTGACCGGAGGAACAGGGACGAGACCCAGTACTTC.

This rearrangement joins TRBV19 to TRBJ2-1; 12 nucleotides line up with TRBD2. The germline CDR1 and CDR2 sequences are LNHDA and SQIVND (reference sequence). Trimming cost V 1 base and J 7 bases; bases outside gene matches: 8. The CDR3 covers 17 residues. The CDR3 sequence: CASSIGAGLAGKNEQFF. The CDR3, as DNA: TGTGCCAGTAGTATAGGGGCCGGACTAGCGGGGAAAAATGAGCAGTTCTTC.

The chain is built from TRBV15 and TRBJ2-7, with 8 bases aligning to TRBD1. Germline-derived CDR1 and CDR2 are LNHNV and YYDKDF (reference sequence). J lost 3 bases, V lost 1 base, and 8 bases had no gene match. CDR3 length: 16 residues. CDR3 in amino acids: CATSRAETGVVYEQYF. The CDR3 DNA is TGTGCCACCAGCAGAGCAGAGACAGGGGTAGTCTACGAGCAGTACTTC.

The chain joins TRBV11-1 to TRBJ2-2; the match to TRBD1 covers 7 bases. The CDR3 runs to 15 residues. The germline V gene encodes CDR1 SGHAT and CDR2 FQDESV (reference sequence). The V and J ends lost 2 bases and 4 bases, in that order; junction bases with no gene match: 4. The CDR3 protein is CASSLKGASTGELFF. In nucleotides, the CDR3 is TGTGCCAGCAGCTTAAAGGGGGCGAGCACCGGGGAGCTGTTTTTT.

The CDR3 nucleotides read TGTGCCACCTTCAGTCGTCCGAACACTGAAGCTTTCTTT. Translating gives CATFSRPNTEAFF. The chain uses TRBV2 and TRBJ1-1; no firm D call. With 10 bases removed from V and 1 base from J, the gap between germline ends came to 13 bases. Looked up from germline, CDR1 is SNHLY and CDR2 is FYNNEI. CDR3 length: 13 amino acids.

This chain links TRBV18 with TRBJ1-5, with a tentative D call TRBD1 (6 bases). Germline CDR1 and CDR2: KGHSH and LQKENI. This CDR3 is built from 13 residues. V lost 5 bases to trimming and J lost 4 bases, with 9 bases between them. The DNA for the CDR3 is TGTGCCAGCTCATCGGACAGAAATCAGCCCCAGCATTTT. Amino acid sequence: CASSSDRNQPQHF.

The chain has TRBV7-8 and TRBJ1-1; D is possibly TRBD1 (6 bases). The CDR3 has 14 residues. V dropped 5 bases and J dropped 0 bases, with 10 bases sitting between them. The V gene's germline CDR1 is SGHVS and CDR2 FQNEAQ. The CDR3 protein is CASSPDSLNTEAFF. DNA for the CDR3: TGTGCCAGCAGCCCGGACAGCCTGAACACTGAAGCTTTCTTT.

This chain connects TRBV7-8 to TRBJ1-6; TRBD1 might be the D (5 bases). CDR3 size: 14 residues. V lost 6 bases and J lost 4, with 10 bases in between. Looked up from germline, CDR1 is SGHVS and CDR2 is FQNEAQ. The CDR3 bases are TGTGCCAGCAGTTTTACAGGTTATAATTCACCCCTCCACTTT. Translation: CASSFTGYNSPLHF.